These T cell receptor beta chains were read from a single sample in a study of cytomegalovirus exposure and HLA in healthy donors. Repertoires were generated with immunoSEQ multiplex PCR, while TCRdb's copy carries only in-frame clones and drops some. The repertoire holds about 130,000 clones, with around 81% as singletons. Sequencing was performed on PBMCs. These receptors all stem from a female donor in good health and CMV-seronegative. Each CDR3 is given with its conserved first and last residue. Each record gives: CDR3 DNA, CDR3 protein, V gene, clone size, D gene, J gene. A D gene is named only where the DNA matches it firmly. The size of a clone is reported for some rows only, either as once, few or many, or as a class for expanded clones.

cdr3_nt: TGCGCCAGCAGTGTGACTCCGGCGACAGGGAACTATGGCTACACCTTC; cdr3_aa: CASSVTPATGNYGYTF; v_call: TRBV10-1; clone_size: few; d_call: TRBD1; j_call: TRBJ1-2
cdr3_nt: TGTGCCAGTAGTCTAGCGGGAGCGAAATACAATGAGCAGTTCTTC; cdr3_aa: CASSLAGAKYNEQFF; v_call: TRBV19; clone_size: once; d_call: TRBD2; j_call: TRBJ2-1
cdr3_nt: TGTGCCAGCAGCCCACTCAGCGGGGGGGGGTACAATGAGCAGTTCTTC; cdr3_aa: CASSPLSGGGYNEQFF; v_call: TRBV7-3; clone_size: NA; d_call: TRBD2; j_call: TRBJ2-1
cdr3_nt: TGTGCCAGTAGTATAGTGGGGGGGATGGGCAATCAGCCCCAGCATTTT; cdr3_aa: CASSIVGGMGNQPQHF; v_call: TRBV19; clone_size: NA; d_call: NA; j_call: TRBJ1-5
cdr3_nt: TGTGCCAGCTCAGCTATGCAGGGCGGACGTACCGGGGAGCTGTTTTTT; cdr3_aa: CASSAMQGGRTGELFF; v_call: TRBV18; clone_size: NA; d_call: NA; j_call: TRBJ2-2
cdr3_nt: TGTGCCAGCAGTTACGGCCTGACTAGCGGGAGGTCCAGTGAGCAGTTCTTC; cdr3_aa: CASSYGLTSGRSSEQFF; v_call: TRBV11-2; clone_size: NA; d_call: TRBD2; j_call: TRBJ2-1
cdr3_nt: TGTGCCACCAGCAGCCGGGTGGCAGGGGCCCACCGGCAGTACTTC; cdr3_aa: CATSSRVAGAHRQYF; v_call: TRBV15; clone_size: NA; d_call: NA; j_call: TRBJ2-7
cdr3_nt: TGCGCCAGCAGGACTAGCGGGAGGGCCGGTTTAGACGAGCAGTACTTC; cdr3_aa: CASRTSGRAGLDEQYF; v_call: TRBV5-1; clone_size: NA; d_call: TRBD2; j_call: TRBJ2-7
cdr3_nt: TGTGCCAGCAGCCTCGGGACTAGCGGGGGCCTTTTTACCTACACAGATACGCAGTATTTT; cdr3_aa: CASSLGTSGGLFTYTDTQYF; v_call: TRBV13; clone_size: NA; d_call: TRBD2; j_call: TRBJ2-3
cdr3_nt: TGTGCCAGCAGTTTCCGTGGACAGGGGCAGTTCTTC; cdr3_aa: CASSFRGQGQFF; v_call: TRBV27; clone_size: NA; d_call: TRBD1; j_call: TRBJ2-1
cdr3_nt: TGTGCCTTCTCGAAGCCCCATTCTAGCGGGAGCAGTGAGACCCAGTACTTC; cdr3_aa: CAFSKPHSSGSSETQYF; v_call: TRBV30; clone_size: NA; d_call: TRBD2; j_call: TRBJ2-5
cdr3_nt: TGTGCCAGCAGCGCCCGGACAGGGAATGGCTACACCTTC; cdr3_aa: CASSARTGNGYTF; v_call: TRBV9; clone_size: NA; d_call: TRBD1; j_call: TRBJ1-2
cdr3_nt: TGTGCCAGCAGTTACTCGGCAACCCGAGACAGGGACGAGCAGTACTTC; cdr3_aa: CASSYSATRDRDEQYF; v_call: TRBV6-5; clone_size: NA; d_call: TRBD1; j_call: TRBJ2-7
cdr3_nt: TGTGCCAGCAGTTTATCGCGGGGGGCGCGTGAAAAACTGTTTTTT; cdr3_aa: CASSLSRGAREKLFF; v_call: TRBV27; clone_size: NA; d_call: NA; j_call: TRBJ1-4
cdr3_nt: TGTGCCAGCAGCGCGCCCTACGGAACAGGGGTCTCCGGAAACACCATATATTTT; cdr3_aa: CASSAPYGTGVSGNTIYF; v_call: TRBV11-2; clone_size: NA; d_call: TRBD1; j_call: TRBJ1-3
cdr3_nt: TGCGCCAGCAGCTTGGTGTGGCGCGGTATAGATACGCAGTATTTT; cdr3_aa: CASSLVWRGIDTQYF; v_call: TRBV5-1; clone_size: NA; d_call: NA; j_call: TRBJ2-3
cdr3_nt: TGTGCCAGCAGCCGGGACAGGGGGTATGGTGGGGCCAACGTCCTGACTTTC; cdr3_aa: CASSRDRGYGGANVLTF; v_call: TRBV7-9; clone_size: NA; d_call: TRBD1; j_call: TRBJ2-6
cdr3_nt: TGTGCCAGTAGTCTCCCCGGGACAGGGGCGAAAACCGGGGAGCTGTTTTTT; cdr3_aa: CASSLPGTGAKTGELFF; v_call: TRBV19; clone_size: NA; d_call: TRBD1; j_call: TRBJ2-2
cdr3_nt: TGTGCCAGCAGCTCCCAGACGGGCTACGAGCAGTACTTC; cdr3_aa: CASSSQTGYEQYF; v_call: TRBV7-3; clone_size: NA; d_call: NA; j_call: TRBJ2-7
cdr3_nt: TGTGCCAGCAGCAACCAACAGGGGACGGACGAGCAGTACTTC; cdr3_aa: CASSNQQGTDEQYF; v_call: TRBV5-4; clone_size: NA; d_call: TRBD1; j_call: TRBJ2-7
cdr3_nt: TGTGCCAGCAGCTTTACTGGGGATCGCCGTCAGGGACTGTTTTTT; cdr3_aa: CASSFTGDRRQGLFF; v_call: TRBV11-2; clone_size: NA; d_call: NA; j_call: TRBJ1-4
cdr3_nt: TGTGCCAGCAGTTTCCGACAGCGACCCCCTGGAAACACCATATATTTT; cdr3_aa: CASSFRQRPPGNTIYF; v_call: TRBV6-5; clone_size: NA; d_call: NA; j_call: TRBJ1-3
cdr3_nt: TGTGCCAGCAATTCTCCGGGACAGGGGACTTACGAGCAGTACTTC; cdr3_aa: CASNSPGQGTYEQYF; v_call: TRBV2; clone_size: NA; d_call: TRBD1; j_call: TRBJ2-7
cdr3_nt: TGCGCCAGCAGCCCGCGGACAGCCCAAGACTATGGCTACACCTTC; cdr3_aa: CASSPRTAQDYGYTF; v_call: TRBV5-1; clone_size: NA; d_call: NA; j_call: TRBJ1-2
cdr3_nt: TGTGCCACCAGCAGAGAGGTGGAGATAGGCACCCAGTACTTC; cdr3_aa: CATSREVEIGTQYF; v_call: TRBV15; clone_size: NA; d_call: NA; j_call: TRBJ2-5
cdr3_nt: TGTGCCAGCAGCGTCCCGGGACTGAGGGAAGATGAGCAGTTCTTC; cdr3_aa: CASSVPGLREDEQFF; v_call: TRBV9; clone_size: NA; d_call: NA; j_call: TRBJ2-1
cdr3_nt: TGTGCCTGGACCGAAGACAGGGCCCAAGAGACCCAGTACTTC; cdr3_aa: CAWTEDRAQETQYF; v_call: TRBV30; clone_size: NA; d_call: TRBD1; j_call: TRBJ2-5
cdr3_nt: TGTGCTAGCAGCGAACTAGCGGGGGGGCCTCATGAGCAGTTCTTC; cdr3_aa: CASSELAGGPHEQFF; v_call: TRBV7-7; clone_size: few; d_call: TRBD2; j_call: TRBJ2-1
cdr3_nt: TGTGCCAGCAGCGCCCCCGGGACAGGGAGTCGCGAGCAGTACTTC; cdr3_aa: CASSAPGTGSREQYF; v_call: TRBV7-9; clone_size: once; d_call: TRBD1; j_call: TRBJ2-7
cdr3_nt: TGTGCCAGCAACGGACAGGGGAATCAGCCCCAGCATTTT; cdr3_aa: CASNGQGNQPQHF; v_call: TRBV28; clone_size: few; d_call: TRBD1; j_call: TRBJ1-5
cdr3_nt: TGCGCCAGCAGCTTGGCTTTTACGCAGGGGGTGCCCGAAAAACTGTTTTTT; cdr3_aa: CASSLAFTQGVPEKLFF; v_call: TRBV5-1; clone_size: NA; d_call: TRBD1; j_call: TRBJ1-4
cdr3_nt: TGTGCCAGCAGCGTCGGAGCCTCCGGGGAGCTGTTTTTT; cdr3_aa: CASSVGASGELFF; v_call: TRBV9; clone_size: NA; d_call: NA; j_call: TRBJ2-2
cdr3_nt: TGTGCCAGCAGAAGCTTTCGACAGGCTCATGGGGAAAATGAAAAACTGTTTTTT; cdr3_aa: CASRSFRQAHGENEKLFF; v_call: TRBV5-6; clone_size: few; d_call: NA; j_call: TRBJ1-4
cdr3_nt: TGTGCCAGCAGTCGGACAGGTGACTACGAGCAGTACTTC; cdr3_aa: CASSRTGDYEQYF; v_call: TRBV7-8; clone_size: NA; d_call: TRBD1; j_call: TRBJ2-7
cdr3_nt: TGTGCCAGCAGTGTTGGTCCTACCGCCCCACAGTATTTT; cdr3_aa: CASSVGPTAPQYF; v_call: TRBV2; clone_size: NA; d_call: NA; j_call: TRBJ2-3
cdr3_nt: TGTGCCAGAAGCTTGGATCCCCGGGAGGGACTAGCGGGCGGGAGGAGCTCCTACGAGCAGTACTTC; cdr3_aa: CARSLDPREGLAGGRSSYEQYF; v_call: TRBV5-3; clone_size: NA; d_call: TRBD2; j_call: TRBJ2-7
cdr3_nt: TGTGCCAGCAGCCTGGACAGGGGTAACTCCTACGAGCAGTACTTC; cdr3_aa: CASSLDRGNSYEQYF; v_call: TRBV21-1; clone_size: NA; d_call: NA; j_call: TRBJ2-7
cdr3_nt: TGTGCCAGCAACCCCGGGGGATACCTTAAAACCGGGGAGCTGTTTTTT; cdr3_aa: CASNPGGYLKTGELFF; v_call: TRBV7-9; clone_size: NA; d_call: NA; j_call: TRBJ2-2
cdr3_nt: TGTGCCAGCTCACCACCGAACAGGAAGGTATCCCAGTACTTC; cdr3_aa: CASSPPNRKVSQYF; v_call: TRBV18; clone_size: NA; d_call: NA; j_call: TRBJ2-5
cdr3_nt: TGCGCCAGCAGCTTGGTTAGGAGAGATACGCAGTATTTT; cdr3_aa: CASSLVRRDTQYF; v_call: TRBV5-1; clone_size: NA; d_call: NA; j_call: TRBJ2-3
cdr3_nt: TGTGCCAGCAGTTTAAGGGTGGGCGGGGCGAACACCGGGGAGCTGTTTTTT; cdr3_aa: CASSLRVGGANTGELFF; v_call: TRBV27; clone_size: NA; d_call: NA; j_call: TRBJ2-2
cdr3_nt: TGCGCCAGCAGTATCGTTCTAGCGGATACGCAGTATTTT; cdr3_aa: CASSIVLADTQYF; v_call: TRBV5-1; clone_size: NA; d_call: NA; j_call: TRBJ2-3
cdr3_nt: TGTGCCAGCAGCTTTTTAAAGTCCGTTCGGGGGACTGGGGCCAACGTCCTGACTTTC; cdr3_aa: CASSFLKSVRGTGANVLTF; v_call: TRBV5-6; clone_size: once; d_call: NA; j_call: TRBJ2-6
cdr3_nt: TGTGCCAGTAGTATTGGGCCGCAAAACTATGGCTACACCTTC; cdr3_aa: CASSIGPQNYGYTF; v_call: TRBV19; clone_size: NA; d_call: NA; j_call: TRBJ1-2
cdr3_nt: TGTGCCAGCAGTTTTAGCCTAAAGAACACTGAAGCTTTCTTT; cdr3_aa: CASSFSLKNTEAFF; v_call: TRBV27; clone_size: NA; d_call: NA; j_call: TRBJ1-1
cdr3_nt: TGTGCCAGCAGCGAAAGGACAGGGGGCGGTGAGCAGTTCTTC; cdr3_aa: CASSERTGGGEQFF; v_call: TRBV6-4; clone_size: NA; d_call: TRBD1; j_call: TRBJ2-1
cdr3_nt: TGTGCCTGGAGTCTAGGGGCAGGTTATGGCTACACCTTC; cdr3_aa: CAWSLGAGYGYTF; v_call: TRBV30; clone_size: NA; d_call: NA; j_call: TRBJ1-2
cdr3_nt: TGTGCCAGCAGGTTAATGGGGCGGGGGGGCGTTGAGCAGTTCTTC; cdr3_aa: CASRLMGRGGVEQFF; v_call: TRBV7-9; clone_size: NA; d_call: TRBD2; j_call: TRBJ2-1
cdr3_nt: TGTGCCAGCAGCGCATTAGCAGCCCACAATGAGCAGTTCTTC; cdr3_aa: CASSALAAHNEQFF; v_call: TRBV5-4; clone_size: few; d_call: NA; j_call: TRBJ2-1
cdr3_nt: TGTGCCAGCAGCGTATCGGGGGGCAATTGGGAGACCCAGTACTTC; cdr3_aa: CASSVSGGNWETQYF; v_call: TRBV9; clone_size: NA; d_call: NA; j_call: TRBJ2-5